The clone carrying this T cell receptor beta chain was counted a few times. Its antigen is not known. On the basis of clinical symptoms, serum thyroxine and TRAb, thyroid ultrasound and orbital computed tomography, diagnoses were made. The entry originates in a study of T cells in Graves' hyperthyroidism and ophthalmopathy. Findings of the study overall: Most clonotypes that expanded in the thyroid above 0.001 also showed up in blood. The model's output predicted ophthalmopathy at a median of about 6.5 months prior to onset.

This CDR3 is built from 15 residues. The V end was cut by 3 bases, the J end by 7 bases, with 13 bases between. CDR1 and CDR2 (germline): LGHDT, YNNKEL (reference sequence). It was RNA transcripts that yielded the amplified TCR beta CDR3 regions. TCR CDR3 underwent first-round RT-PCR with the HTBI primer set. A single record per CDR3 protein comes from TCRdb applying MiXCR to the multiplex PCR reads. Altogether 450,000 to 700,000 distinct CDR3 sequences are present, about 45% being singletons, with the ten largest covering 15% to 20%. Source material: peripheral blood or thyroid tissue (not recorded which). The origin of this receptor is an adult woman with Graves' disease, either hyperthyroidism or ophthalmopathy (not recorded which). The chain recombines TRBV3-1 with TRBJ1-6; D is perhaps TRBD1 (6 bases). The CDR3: CASSHTDSINSPLHF. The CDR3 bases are TGTGCCAGCAGCCACACGGACAGCATCAATTCACCCCTCCACTTT.